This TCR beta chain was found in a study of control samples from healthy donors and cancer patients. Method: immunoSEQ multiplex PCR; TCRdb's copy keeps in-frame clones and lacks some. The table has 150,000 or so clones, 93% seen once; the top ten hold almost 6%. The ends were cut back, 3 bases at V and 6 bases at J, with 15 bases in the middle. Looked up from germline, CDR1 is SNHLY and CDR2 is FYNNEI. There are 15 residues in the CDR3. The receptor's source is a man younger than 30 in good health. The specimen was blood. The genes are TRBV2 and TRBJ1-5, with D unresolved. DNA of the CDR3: TGTGCCAGCAGTGACGACCAGCCTCGGGGTCAGCCCCAGCATTTT. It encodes CASSDDQPRGQPQHF.